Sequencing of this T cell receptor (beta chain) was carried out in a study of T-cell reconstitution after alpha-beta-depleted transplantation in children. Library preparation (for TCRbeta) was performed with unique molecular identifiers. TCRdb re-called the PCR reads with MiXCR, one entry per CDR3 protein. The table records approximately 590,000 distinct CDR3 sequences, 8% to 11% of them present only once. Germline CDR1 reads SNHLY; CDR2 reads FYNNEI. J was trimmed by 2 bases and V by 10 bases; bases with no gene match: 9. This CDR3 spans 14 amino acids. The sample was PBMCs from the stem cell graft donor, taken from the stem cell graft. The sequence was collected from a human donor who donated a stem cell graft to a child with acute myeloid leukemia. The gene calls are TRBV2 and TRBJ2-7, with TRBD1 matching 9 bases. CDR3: CATTWDREAYEQYF. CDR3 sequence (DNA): TGTGCCACCACTTGGGACAGGGAAGCCTACGAGCAGTACTTC.